These T cell receptor beta chains were read from a single sample in a study of cytomegalovirus exposure and HLA in healthy donors. Data came from immunoSEQ multiplex PCR; TCRdb stores just in-frame clones and leaves some out. The sample includes about 120,000 clones, around 81% seen only once; the top ten take 3.9%. Sequenced: PBMCs. These receptors all come from a woman under 40 in good health and CMV-seronegative. The CDR3 runs from the conserved cysteine through the conserved F or W. The D gene is left open where the match is weak. Clone size is given for some rows only: seen once, a few or many times, or a class if the clone is expanded.

j_gene: TRBJ2-5
v_gene: TRBV5-4
d_gene: TRBD2
abundance: NA
CDR3aa: CASSPGLAEETQYF
CDR3nt: TGTGCCAGCAGCCCGGGACTAGCGGAAGAGACCCAGTACTTC

j_gene: TRBJ2-5
v_gene: TRBV2
d_gene: TRBD2
abundance: NA
CDR3aa: CASSSVEREKETQYF
CDR3nt: TGTGCCAGCAGCAGTGTCGAGCGGGAGAAAGAGACCCAGTACTTC

j_gene: TRBJ1-1
v_gene: TRBV28
d_gene: NA
abundance: few
CDR3aa: CASSFRSTEAFF
CDR3nt: TGTGCCAGCAGTTTTCGGAGCACTGAAGCTTTCTTT

j_gene: TRBJ2-7
v_gene: TRBV5-1
d_gene: TRBD2
abundance: NA
CDR3aa: CASSLGGLAVYEQYF
CDR3nt: TGCGCCAGCAGCTTAGGTGGACTAGCGGTCTACGAGCAGTACTTC

j_gene: TRBJ1-2
v_gene: TRBV5-4
d_gene: TRBD1
abundance: NA
CDR3aa: CASSMDRGSGYTF
CDR3nt: TGTGCCAGCAGCATGGACAGGGGGAGCGGCTACACCTTC

j_gene: TRBJ1-1
v_gene: TRBV27
d_gene: TRBD1
abundance: once
CDR3aa: CATSTGRYTEAFF
CDR3nt: TGTGCCACCTCGACAGGGAGGTACACTGAAGCTTTCTTT

j_gene: TRBJ2-1
v_gene: TRBV9
d_gene: TRBD2
abundance: NA
CDR3aa: CASSPGGTTHNEQFF
CDR3nt: TGTGCCAGCAGCCCGGGAGGGACTACCCACAATGAGCAGTTCTTC

j_gene: TRBJ2-3
v_gene: TRBV27
d_gene: TRBD2
abundance: NA
CDR3aa: CASGLAGGGDTQYF
CDR3nt: TGTGCCAGTGGACTAGCGGGAGGTGGAGATACGCAGTATTTT

j_gene: TRBJ2-7
v_gene: TRBV7-2
d_gene: TRBD2
abundance: NA
CDR3aa: CASSLLAGADREQYF
CDR3nt: TGTGCCAGCAGCTTACTAGCGGGAGCGGATCGCGAGCAGTACTTC

j_gene: TRBJ2-1
v_gene: TRBV7-9
d_gene: NA
abundance: NA
CDR3aa: CASSPPRPPWNEQFF
CDR3nt: TGTGCCAGCAGCCCACCGCGGCCCCCTTGGAATGAGCAGTTCTTC

j_gene: TRBJ1-2
v_gene: TRBV4-3
d_gene: NA
abundance: NA
CDR3aa: CASSQAPGGHYGYTF
CDR3nt: TGCGCCAGCAGCCAAGCCCCTGGAGGGCACTATGGCTACACCTTC

j_gene: TRBJ2-6
v_gene: TRBV11-2
d_gene: TRBD2
abundance: NA
CDR3aa: CASSARLADTAPGANVLTF
CDR3nt: TGTGCCAGCAGCGCCCGACTAGCGGATACCGCCCCTGGGGCCAACGTCCTGACTTTC

j_gene: TRBJ2-3
v_gene: TRBV2
d_gene: TRBD2
abundance: NA
CDR3aa: CASTRTSEGGSDTQYF
CDR3nt: TGTGCCAGCACCCGGACTAGCGAAGGGGGCTCAGATACGCAGTATTTT

j_gene: TRBJ2-7
v_gene: TRBV6-5
d_gene: TRBD1
abundance: NA
CDR3aa: CASRSGQLSYEQYF
CDR3nt: TGTGCCAGCAGGTCGGGACAGCTATCCTACGAGCAGTACTTC

j_gene: TRBJ2-7
v_gene: TRBV10-1
d_gene: NA
abundance: NA
CDR3aa: CASSTGFGYEQYF
CDR3nt: TGCGCCAGCAGTACAGGGTTTGGCTACGAGCAGTACTTC

j_gene: TRBJ2-5
v_gene: TRBV11-2
d_gene: NA
abundance: many
CDR3aa: CASSPGRQETQYF
CDR3nt: TGTGCCAGCAGCCCAGGCCGCCAAGAGACCCAGTACTTC

j_gene: TRBJ2-1
v_gene: TRBV27
d_gene: NA
abundance: NA
CDR3aa: CASSLSAGSSDEQFF
CDR3nt: TGTGCCAGCAGTTTATCTGCTGGGAGCTCGGATGAGCAGTTCTTC

j_gene: TRBJ1-6
v_gene: TRBV6-1
d_gene: TRBD1
abundance: NA
CDR3aa: CASSGQGTDSPLHF
CDR3nt: TGTGCCAGCAGTGGACAGGGGACGGACTCACCCCTCCACTTT

j_gene: TRBJ2-7
v_gene: TRBV5-1
d_gene: TRBD1
abundance: NA
CDR3aa: CASSHSSDRRQQQYF
CDR3nt: TGCGCCAGCAGCCACTCCTCGGACAGGCGACAACAGCAGTACTTC

j_gene: TRBJ2-1
v_gene: TRBV20-1
d_gene: NA
abundance: few
CDR3aa: CSARLVNEQFF
CDR3nt: TGCAGTGCTAGACTCGTCAATGAGCAGTTCTTC

j_gene: TRBJ2-3
v_gene: TRBV18
d_gene: TRBD2
abundance: once
CDR3aa: CASSLRTSGNTDTQYF
CDR3nt: TGTGCCAGCTCACTTCGGACTAGCGGGAACACAGATACGCAGTATTTT

j_gene: TRBJ2-7
v_gene: TRBV5-6
d_gene: NA
abundance: NA
CDR3aa: CASSFGYEQYF
CDR3nt: TGTGCCAGCAGCTTCGGGTACGAGCAGTACTTC

j_gene: TRBJ2-1
v_gene: TRBV10-3
d_gene: NA
abundance: few
CDR3aa: CAISESGSSVRRDNEQFF
CDR3nt: TGTGCCATCAGTGAGTCGGGGTCTAGCGTTCGAAGGGACAATGAGCAGTTCTTC

j_gene: TRBJ1-5
v_gene: TRBV30
d_gene: NA
abundance: NA
CDR3aa: CAWRGLQARFDGNQPQHF
CDR3nt: TGTGCCTGGAGGGGGTTACAGGCGAGATTTGATGGCAATCAGCCCCAGCATTTT

j_gene: TRBJ2-5
v_gene: TRBV14
d_gene: NA
abundance: few
CDR3aa: CASSQETSLAQETQYF
CDR3nt: TGTGCCAGCAGCCAAGAAACCTCACTAGCTCAAGAGACCCAGTACTTC

j_gene: TRBJ2-1
v_gene: TRBV21-1
d_gene: NA
abundance: few
CDR3aa: CASSKVREQFF
CDR3nt: TGTGCCAGCAGCAAAGTGAGGGAGCAGTTCTTC

j_gene: TRBJ2-2
v_gene: TRBV7-9
d_gene: NA
abundance: NA
CDR3aa: CASSPRQRGTGELFF
CDR3nt: TGTGCCAGCAGCCCCAGGCAAAGGGGTACCGGGGAGCTGTTTTTT

j_gene: TRBJ2-7
v_gene: TRBV28
d_gene: TRBD1
abundance: NA
CDR3aa: CASSNSGQDAYEQYF
CDR3nt: TGTGCCAGCAGTAACTCCGGACAGGATGCCTACGAGCAGTACTTC

j_gene: TRBJ2-1
v_gene: TRBV5-1
d_gene: TRBD2
abundance: NA
CDR3aa: CASSSDTALAGVGNEQFF
CDR3nt: TGCGCCAGCAGCTCGGATACAGCCCTAGCGGGAGTGGGGAATGAGCAGTTCTTC

j_gene: TRBJ2-1
v_gene: TRBV25-1
d_gene: NA
abundance: NA
CDR3aa: CASSVSSNEQFF
CDR3nt: TGTGCCAGCAGTGTGTCTAGCAATGAGCAGTTCTTC